The clone carrying this T cell receptor beta chain was detected a few times. The data are from a study of T cells after yellow fever vaccination. Study overall: Researchers used SMART-Seq v4 Ultra Low Input to prepare fractions that had low cell numbers. Study-level findings and limits: At 95% to 97% for CD4 and approximately 88% for CD8, most primary-vaccination clones showed up again after the booster.

The CDR3 totals 18 residues. V dropped 3 bases and J dropped 3 bases, with 20 bases sitting between them. Making TCR cDNA involved 5'RACE template switching, which added UMIs and a universal primer site. Each CDR3 protein is one row after TCRdb ran MiXCR on the 5' RACE reads. The table records some 96,000 distinct CDR3 sequences, roughly 9% of them present only once. The clonotype comes from a man aged 18 to 30 who received the YFV17D yellow fever vaccine. Material: CD8+ T cells not binding an NS4B(214-222) dextramer, sorted from PBMCs, obtained less than 16 days after the first yellow fever vaccination. V gene TRBV12-3 or TRBV12-4 combines with J gene TRBJ2-2; TRBD1 might be the D (6 bases). In DNA form, the CDR3 reads TGTGCCAGCAGTTTTGTGGCTTGGACAGAGGAGTACACCGGGGAGCTGTTTTTT. Amino acid sequence: CASSFVAWTEEYTGELFF.